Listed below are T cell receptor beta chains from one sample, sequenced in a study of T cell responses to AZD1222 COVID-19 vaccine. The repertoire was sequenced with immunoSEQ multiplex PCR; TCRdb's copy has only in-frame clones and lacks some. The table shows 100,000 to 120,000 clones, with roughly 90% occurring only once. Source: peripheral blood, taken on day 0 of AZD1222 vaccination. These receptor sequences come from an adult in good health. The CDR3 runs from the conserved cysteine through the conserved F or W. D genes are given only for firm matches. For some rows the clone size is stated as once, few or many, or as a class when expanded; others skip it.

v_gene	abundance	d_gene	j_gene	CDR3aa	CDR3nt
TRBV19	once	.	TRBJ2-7	CASSIGGDSYEQYF	TGTGCCAGTAGTATAGGGGGGGACTCCTACGAGCAGTACTTC
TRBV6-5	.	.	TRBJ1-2	CASSYVGVTRGYTF	TGTGCCAGCAGTTATGTGGGGGTGACTAGGGGCTACACCTTC
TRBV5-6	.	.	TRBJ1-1	CASSFMRVEAFF	TGTGCCAGCAGCTTTATGAGGGTGGAAGCTTTCTTT
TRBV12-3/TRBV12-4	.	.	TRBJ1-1	CASSFGRGTEAFF	TGTGCCAGCAGTTTCGGCAGGGGTACTGAAGCTTTCTTT
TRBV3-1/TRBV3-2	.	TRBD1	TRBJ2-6	CASSQFAGQGPPGANVLTF	TGTGCCAGCAGCCAATTTGCGGGACAGGGCCCCCCTGGGGCCAACGTCCTGACTTTC
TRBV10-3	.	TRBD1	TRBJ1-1	CAIGTGSEAFF	TGTGCCATCGGGACAGGGTCTGAAGCTTTCTTT
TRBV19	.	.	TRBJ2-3	CASSNPPQGSDTQYF	TGTGCCAGTAGTAATCCCCCGCAGGGCTCAGATACGCAGTATTTT
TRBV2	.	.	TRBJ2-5	CASSRDYQETQYF	TGTGCCAGCAGTAGGGACTACCAAGAGACCCAGTACTTC
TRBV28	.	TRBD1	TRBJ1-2	CASTPSGQGIHTF	TGTGCCAGCACCCCTTCGGGACAGGGGATCCACACCTTC
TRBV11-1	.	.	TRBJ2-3	CASSSQRSDTQYF	TGTGCCAGCAGCTCGCAACGGTCAGATACGCAGTATTTT
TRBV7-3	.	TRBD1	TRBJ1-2	CASSLTGQVVGYTF	TGTGCCAGCAGCTTAACGGGACAGGTCGTTGGCTACACCTTC
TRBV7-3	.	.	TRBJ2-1	CASSSGDNEQFF	TGTGCCAGCAGCTCAGGGGACAATGAGCAGTTCTTC
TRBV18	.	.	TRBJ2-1	CASSPRGDNEQFF	TGTGCCAGCTCACCACGCGGAGACAATGAGCAGTTCTTC
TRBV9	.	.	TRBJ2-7	CASSDQGNEQYF	TGTGCCAGCAGCGACCAGGGCAACGAGCAGTACTTC
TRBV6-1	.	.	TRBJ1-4	CASSEIPTQVFNEKLFF	TGTGCCAGCAGTGAAATCCCCACACAGGTTTTTAATGAAAAACTGTTTTTT
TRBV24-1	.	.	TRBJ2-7	CATSLWDRHEQYF	TGTGCCACCAGCCTGTGGGACCGGCACGAGCAGTACTTC
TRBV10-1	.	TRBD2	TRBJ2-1	CASSGLAGVNEQFF	TGCGCCAGCAGCGGACTAGCGGGTGTCAATGAGCAGTTCTTC
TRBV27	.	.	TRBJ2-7	CASRGDLGAGSYEQYF	TGTGCCAGTCGCGGCGACCTGGGGGCAGGGTCCTACGAGCAGTACTTC
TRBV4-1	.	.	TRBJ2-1	CASSQDWGRGALYNEQFF	TGCGCCAGCAGCCAAGATTGGGGTCGGGGGGCTTTGTACAATGAGCAGTTCTTC
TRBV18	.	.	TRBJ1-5	CASSPFGQQSSNQPQHF	TGTGCCAGCTCACCATTCGGACAGCAGTCTAGCAATCAGCCCCAGCATTTT
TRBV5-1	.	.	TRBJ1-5	CASSLGPKGQPQHF	TGCGCCAGCAGCTTGGGCCCAAAGGGGCAGCCCCAGCATTTT
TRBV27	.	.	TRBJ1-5	CASSFGGAFQPQHF	TGTGCCAGCAGTTTTGGGGGGGCGTTTCAGCCCCAGCATTTT
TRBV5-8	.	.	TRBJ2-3	CASSHGTRKPSTDTQYF	TGTGCCAGCAGCCACGGGACACGAAAACCTAGCACAGATACGCAGTATTTT
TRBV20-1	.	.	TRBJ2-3	CSARLDTQYF	TGCAGTGCTAGATTGGATACGCAGTATTTT
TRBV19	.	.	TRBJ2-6	CASSIQGSGANVLTF	TGTGCCAGTAGTATACAGGGATCTGGGGCCAACGTCCTGACTTTC
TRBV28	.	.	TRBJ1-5	CASSFYGQPQHF	TGTGCCAGCAGTTTTTACGGTCAGCCCCAGCATTTT
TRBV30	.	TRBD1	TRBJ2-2	CAWVQGQMTTGELFF	TGTGCCTGGGTGCAGGGACAGATGACCACCGGGGAGCTGTTTTTT
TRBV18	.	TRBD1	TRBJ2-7	CASSPLPGGSEQYF	TGTGCCAGCTCACCATTACCAGGGGGTTCCGAGCAGTACTTC
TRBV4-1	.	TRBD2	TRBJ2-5	CASSQDPGTSGQTQYF	TGCGCCAGCAGCCAAGATCCCGGGACTAGTGGACAGACCCAGTACTTC
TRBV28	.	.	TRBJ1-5	CASSLNFVYQPQHF	TGTGCCAGCAGTTTGAATTTTGTGTATCAGCCCCAGCATTTT
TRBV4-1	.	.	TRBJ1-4	CASSQGSEKLFF	TGCGCCAGCAGCCAAGGCAGTGAAAAACTGTTTTTT
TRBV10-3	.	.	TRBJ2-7	CAISGEEGRTEQYF	TGTGCCATCAGTGGAGAGGAGGGGCGGACCGAGCAGTACTTC
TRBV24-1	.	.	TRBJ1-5	CATSDPGTPDQPQHF	TGTGCCACCAGTGATCCCGGGACACCTGATCAGCCCCAGCATTTT
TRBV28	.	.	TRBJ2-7	CASSSGRSYEQYF	TGTGCCAGCAGCTCGGGCCGTTCCTACGAGCAGTACTTC
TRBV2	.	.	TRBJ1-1	CASSVTLPGTEAFF	TGTGCCAGCAGCGTAACACTCCCCGGCACTGAAGCTTTCTTT
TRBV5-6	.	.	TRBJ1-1	CASSLQQTPIAFF	TGTGCCAGCAGCTTGCAGCAAACCCCTATAGCTTTCTTT
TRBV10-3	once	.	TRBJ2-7	CAITPGASYEQYF	TGTGCCATCACTCCCGGGGCTTCCTACGAGCAGTACTTC
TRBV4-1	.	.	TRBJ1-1	CASSQYLGDTEAFF	TGCGCCAGCAGCCAATATCTGGGGGACACTGAAGCTTTCTTT
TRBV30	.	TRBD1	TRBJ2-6	CAGQGLWGSGANVLTF	TGTGCCGGACAGGGGCTATGGGGCTCTGGGGCCAACGTCCTGACTTTC
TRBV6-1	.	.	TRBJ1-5	CASSDGWGNNQPQHF	TGTGCCAGCAGTGACGGTTGGGGCAACAATCAGCCCCAGCATTTT
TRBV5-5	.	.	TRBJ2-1	CASSSGTTSRNEQFF	TGTGCCAGCAGCTCCGGGACGACCTCCCGCAATGAGCAGTTCTTC
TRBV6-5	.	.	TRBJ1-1	CASMTPRGNSEAFF	TGTGCCAGCATGACCCCCCGGGGGAACAGTGAAGCTTTCTTT
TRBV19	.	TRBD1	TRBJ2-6	CASSQSGTGGFSGANVLTF	TGTGCCAGTAGCCAATCCGGGACAGGGGGGTTCTCTGGGGCCAACGTCCTGACTTTC
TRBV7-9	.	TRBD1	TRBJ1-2	CASRQGAVGYTF	TGTGCCAGCAGACAGGGGGCAGTTGGCTACACCTTC
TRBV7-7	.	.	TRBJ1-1	CASSLEESPIVAEAFF	TGTGCCAGCAGCTTAGAAGAGTCACCGATCGTCGCTGAAGCTTTCTTT
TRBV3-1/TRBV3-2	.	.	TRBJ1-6	CASSHPSSSYNSPLHF	TGTGCCAGCAGCCACCCCTCGAGCTCCTATAATTCACCCCTCCACTTT
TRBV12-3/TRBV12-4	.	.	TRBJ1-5	CASSSPGQPQHF	TGTGCCAGCAGTTCCCCGGGGCAGCCCCAGCATTTT
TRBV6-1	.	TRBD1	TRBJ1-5	CASSEALGQGRQPQHF	TGTGCCAGCAGTGAAGCTCTGGGACAGGGACGTCAGCCCCAGCATTTT
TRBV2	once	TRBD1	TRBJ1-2	CALTGTGTNYGYTF	TGTGCCCTAACCGGGACAGGGACTAACTATGGCTACACCTTC